Presented here are 29 T cell receptor beta chains from one specimen sequenced in a study of T cell responses to AZD1222 COVID-19 vaccine. The data were produced by immunoSEQ multiplex PCR, yet TCRdb's version contains in-frame clones alone and is incomplete. The sample lists under 200,000 clones, roughly nine tenths seen once, with about 4% in the top ten. Material: peripheral blood, obtained 28 days after the second dose of the MenACWY control vaccine. Every receptor here comes from an adult who received the MenACWY meningococcal vaccine as a control.

The chain carries TRBV27 and TRBJ1-6; unclear D gene. The CDR3 totals 14 residues. Germline-derived CDR1 and CDR2 are MNHEY and SMNVEV (reference sequence). The V end was cut by 6 bases, the J end by 8 bases, with 14 bases between. The CDR3 is CASSQAGHHSPLHF. DNA for the CDR3: TGTGCCAGCAGCCAAGCCGGGCATCATTCACCCCTCCACTTT.

The V gene is TRBV25-1, the J gene TRBJ1-2; D perhaps matches TRBD1 (5 bases). CDR1 and CDR2 (germline): MGHDK, SYGVNS. Trimming removed 1 base from V and 5 bases from J, with 11 bases in between. The CDR3 spans 14 residues. Here the CDR3 DNA reads TGTGCCAGCAGTGAATGGGGTGGGGGTTATGGCTACACCTTC. Residues: CASSEWGGGYGYTF.

V and J are TRBV6-5 and TRBJ2-7; D ambiguous. V lost 7 bases and J lost 3, with 10 bases in between. The germline V gene encodes CDR1 MNHEY and CDR2 SVGAGI. The CDR3 contains 12 residues. DNA for the CDR3: TGTGCCAGCATTACGGGCATCTACGAGCAGTACTTC. Residues: CASITGIYEQYF.

The chain links TRBV7-9 to TRBJ2-7; a weak D match, TRBD1 (6 bases). The CDR3 loop spans 14 amino acids. V lost 5 bases and J 3 bases, leaving 14 bases between the germline ends. CDR1 is SEHNR, CDR2 FQNEAQ, per germline (reference sequence). This CDR3 is CASSHPGHGYEQYF. The CDR3 DNA reads as TGTGCCAGCAGCCATCCGGGACATGGCTACGAGCAGTACTTC.

This chain connects TRBV5-1 to TRBJ2-1; 7 nucleotides align to TRBD1. V shed 0 bases and J 0 bases; nucleotides not matched to a gene: 0. The CDR3 has 15 amino acids. Germline assignment: CDR1 SGHRS and CDR2 YFSETQ. The DNA for the CDR3 is TGCGCCAGCAGCTTGGGGGACAGCTCCTACAATGAGCAGTTCTTC. Translation: CASSLGDSSYNEQFF.

The J gene is TRBJ1-1, the V gene TRBV19, with D possibly being TRBD1 (5 bases). This CDR3 has 14 residues. In germline, CDR1 is LNHDA, CDR2 SQIVND (reference sequence). The V end was cut by 7 bases, the J end by 2 bases, with 14 bases between. CDR3 sequence reads: CASTPGTDNTEAFF. CDR3 coding DNA: TGTGCCAGTACCCCTGGGACGGATAACACTGAAGCTTTCTTT.

The genes are TRBV11-1 and TRBJ1-5, with a tentative D call TRBD1 (5 bases). Germline V gene lookup returns CDR1 SGHAT and CDR2 FQDESV (reference sequence). Trimming removed 1 base from V and 6 bases from J, with 7 bases in between. CDR3 length equals 13 residues. CDR3 residues: CASSLDGTQPQHF. The CDR3 coding sequence is TGTGCCAGCAGCTTAGACGGGACTCAGCCCCAGCATTTT.

The chain uses TRBV7-3 and TRBJ1-1, with 8 bases aligning to TRBD1. The junction had 12 bases not matched to a gene; V was cut back by 7 bases and J by 5 bases. Germline CDR1 reads SGHTA; CDR2 reads FQGTGA. The CDR3 runs to 15 residues. DNA for the CDR3: TGTGCCAGCAACTCCGCAGGGGGCATAGGAACTGAAGCTTTCTTT. This sequence encodes CASNSAGGIGTEAFF.

The V call is TRBV28, the J call TRBJ2-7, with TRBD2 matching 10 bases. Trimming removed 5 bases from V and 3 bases from J; junction bases left unmatched: 4. Per germline, CDR1 MDHEN and CDR2 SYDVKM. There are 14 residues in the CDR3. The CDR3, as DNA: TGTGCCAGCAGTAGACTAGCGGGCCTCTACGAGCAGTACTTC. Its protein is CASSRLAGLYEQYF.

The chain links TRBV7-2 to TRBJ2-5; D is possibly TRBD1 (6 bases). Germline values: CDR1 SGHTA, CDR2 FQGNSA. V shed 7 bases and J shed 5 bases, with 26 bases lying between them. The CDR3 is 17 residues long. The CDR3 nucleotides are TGTGCCAGCACCCGCGGAGGTGCCGACAGGTCCGCTGAGACCCAGTACTTC. This sequence encodes CASTRGGADRSAETQYF.

In its sample, this clone was seen once. V usage is TRBV5-1 and J usage is TRBJ1-1; 11 bases line up with TRBD1. CDR1 SGHRS and CDR2 YFSETQ come from the germline V gene. V lost 6 bases to trimming and J lost 2 bases; unmatched junction nucleotides: 6. The CDR3 extends over 15 amino acids. In DNA form, the CDR3 reads TGCGCCAGCACCCCCGGGACAGGGGGTAACACTGAAGCTTTCTTT. Encoded protein: CASTPGTGGNTEAFF.

The rearrangement links TRBV4-2 to TRBJ1-2, with a possible D match to TRBD1 (6 bases). Germline assignment: CDR1 LGHNA and CDR2 YNFKEQ. V lost 1 base, J lost 2 bases, and 17 bases lay in between. This CDR3 spans 17 amino acids. The CDR3 region is CASSQGGPRSSNYGYTF. The CDR3 DNA is TGTGCCAGCAGCCAAGGGGGGCCGCGAAGCTCCAACTATGGCTACACCTTC.

The J gene is TRBJ1-5, the V gene TRBV5-8; TRBD1 might be the D (6 bases). The CDR3 totals 14 residues. Germline assignment: CDR1 SGHTS and CDR2 YDEGEE. The V and J ends lost 1 base and 7 bases respectively, with 12 bases between them. The CDR3 sequence: CASSLSGGGQPQHF. The CDR3, as DNA: TGTGCCAGCAGCTTGAGTGGAGGGGGGCAGCCCCAGCATTTT.

The chain carries TRBV18 and TRBJ1-1; D may be TRBD1 (6 bases). Per germline, CDR1 KGHSH and CDR2 LQKENI. V gave up 2 bases and J gave up 11 bases, with 15 bases separating them. The CDR3 spans 13 residues. DNA of the CDR3: TGTGCCAGCTCACCATCACAGGGAATGGTGGCTTTCTTT. It encodes CASSPSQGMVAFF.

J is TRBJ2-1 and V is TRBV14; 8 bases align to TRBD2. This CDR3 has 16 residues. Germline V gene data show CDR1 as SGHDN and CDR2 as FVKESK. V gave up 1 base and J gave up 8 bases; unmatched junction bases: 10. The CDR3 DNA reads TGTGCCAGCAGCCAAGGGACTAGCAACTTTCGGGATGAGCAGTTCTTC. This gives the protein CASSQGTSNFRDEQFF.

J is TRBJ1-2 and V is TRBV5-5; D uncertain. Germline assignment: CDR1 SGHKS and CDR2 YYEKEE (reference sequence). Trimming took off 3 bases at V and 8 bases at J, with 11 bases between the two ends. The CDR3 has 12 amino acids. The chain's CDR3 is CASSSSGQGYTF. In DNA, the CDR3 is TGTGCCAGCAGCTCCTCGGGCCAAGGCTACACCTTC.

The rearrangement links TRBV30 to TRBJ2-7; TRBD1 or TRBD2 may be the D gene (5 bases each). The germline gives CDR1 GTSNPN, CDR2 SVGIG (reference sequence). The CDR3 loop spans 14 amino acids. The germline V and J ends were trimmed by 6 bases and 3 bases, with 18 bases remaining between them. The CDR3 loop is CACHTRDGYYEQYF. CDR3 coding DNA: TGTGCCTGCCATACCCGGGACGGCTACTACGAGCAGTACTTC.

The V and J genes are TRBV7-2 and TRBJ2-7; 13 bases align to TRBD2. The germline CDR1 and CDR2 sequences are SGHTA and FQGNSA. The ends lost 5 bases at V and 6 bases at J; junction bases unmatched: 7. CDR3 size: 15 residues. CDR3 residues: CASSPRLAGGPEQYF. CDR3 nucleotide sequence: TGTGCCAGCAGCCCACGACTAGCGGGAGGTCCCGAGCAGTACTTC.

This clone was seen once. The V and J genes are TRBV11-3 and TRBJ1-1; D gene ambiguous. The V end was cut by 7 bases, the J end by 0 bases, with 12 bases between. The V gene's germline CDR1 is SGHNT and CDR2 YENEEA. This CDR3 has 14 residues. The CDR3 region is CASTSGPVNTEAFF. The CDR3 DNA is TGTGCCAGCACCTCAGGACCGGTGAACACTGAAGCTTTCTTT.

The V and J genes are TRBV27 and TRBJ2-7; 9 bases align to TRBD2. V shed 7 bases, J shed 3 bases, and the junction held 10 bases outside the gene matches. The germline V gene encodes CDR1 MNHEY and CDR2 SMNVEV (reference sequence). The CDR3 covers 15 residues. In nucleotides, the CDR3 is TGTGCCAGCACCACTTCGGGCGGGGGGGGCTACGAGCAGTACTTC. Encoded protein: CASTTSGGGGYEQYF.

The chain has TRBV7-2 and TRBJ2-7, with 10 bases lining up with TRBD2. The germline V gene encodes CDR1 SGHTA and CDR2 FQGNSA. This CDR3 region has 14 residues. V lost 5 bases to trimming and J lost 1 base; unmatched junction nucleotides: 2. The CDR3 region is CASSLGLASYEQYF. The CDR3, as DNA: TGTGCCAGCAGCCTGGGACTAGCGTCCTACGAGCAGTACTTC.

The chain couples TRBV3-1 (or the pseudogene TRBV3-2) to TRBJ2-7; 9 bases map to TRBD1. Trimming at V came to 3 bases and at J to 0 bases, leaving 3 bases not matched to a gene. Germline CDR1 is LGHDT and CDR2 is YNNKEL (reference sequence). The CDR3 covers 15 residues. The CDR3 DNA is TGTGCCAGCAGCCAGGGGACAGGGCTCTCCTACGAGCAGTACTTC. Translating gives CASSQGTGLSYEQYF.

This clone was seen only once. The chain joins TRBV2 to TRBJ1-1; 9 bases agree with TRBD1. Germline-derived CDR1 and CDR2 are SNHLY and FYNNEI. The CDR3 covers 14 residues. After removal of 5 bases from V and 4 bases from J, the junction contained 5 bases not matched to a gene. DNA of the CDR3: TGTGCCAGCAGTAAGGACAGGGGTTCCACTGAAGCTTTCTTT. Amino acids: CASSKDRGSTEAFF.

V and J are TRBV28 and TRBJ1-5; D possibly corresponds to TRBD1 (5 bases). This CDR3 comprises 15 residues. The V end lost 2 bases, the J end lost 6 bases, and 14 bases lay between the germline ends. Germline V gene sequence: CDR1 MDHEN, CDR2 SYDVKM. DNA for the CDR3: TGTGCCAGCAGTTTACTCGGGGACCGGAGTCAGCCCCAGCATTTT. Amino acid sequence: CASSLLGDRSQPQHF.

This chain links TRBV28 with TRBJ2-1; D is unresolved. V lost 5 bases and J 2 bases, leaving 13 bases between the germline ends. This CDR3 contains 15 residues. Germline V gene lookup returns CDR1 MDHEN and CDR2 SYDVKM. CDR3 DNA: TGTGCCAGCAGTACGCTCGAACTCACCTACAATGAGCAGTTCTTC. It yields the protein CASSTLELTYNEQFF.

The chain couples TRBV7-3 to TRBJ1-6; D is perhaps TRBD1 (6 bases). The germline V gene encodes CDR1 SGHTA and CDR2 FQGTGA. This CDR3 has 14 residues. Trimming removed 5 bases at V and 9 bases at J, with 14 bases between. The CDR3 coding sequence is TGTGCCAGCAGCGCCCAGGGGACATCTTCACCCCTCCACTTT. It codes for CASSAQGTSSPLHF.

V usage is TRBV7-2 and J usage is TRBJ1-5; D not certain. Trimming removed 5 bases from V and 3 bases from J, with 8 bases in between. CDR1 is SGHTA and CDR2 is FQGNSA in the germline V gene. This CDR3 is built from 13 residues. CDR3 residues: CASSPILNQPQHF. In DNA form, the CDR3 reads TGTGCCAGCAGCCCGATACTCAATCAGCCCCAGCATTTT.

This rearrangement joins TRBV6-5 to TRBJ1-2, with D hard to call. Germline CDR1 reads MNHEY; CDR2 reads SVGAGI. Trimming took 6 bases from V and 4 from J, leaving 12 bases between them. The CDR3 is made up of 13 amino acids. As DNA, the CDR3 is TGTGCCAGCAGCCAGGACGTATTCTATGGCTACACCTTC. Translated, it gives CASSQDVFYGYTF.

This chain uses TRBV6-5 with TRBJ1-3; D perhaps matches TRBD1 (6 bases). Between the trimmed V and J ends, which lost 8 bases and 3 bases, there was a span of 17 bases. The CDR3 sequence is 15 residues long. Germline V gene sequence: CDR1 MNHEY, CDR2 SVGAGI. In DNA, the CDR3 is TGTGCCAGCGCGGGACATCACCTCGGTGGAAACACCATATATTTT. Amino acid sequence: CASAGHHLGGNTIYF.